The text below deals with one TCR beta chain. Its antigen is unknown. Trimming removed 6 bases from V and 7 bases from J, with 10 bases in between. Germline V gene lookup returns CDR1 SGHDN and CDR2 FVKESK. The CDR3 is 13 amino acids. This specimen belongs to a study of T cell responses to AZD1222 COVID-19 vaccine. General study findings and limits: Targeting of unmutated variant regions was reportedly seen in nearly half of spike-specific TCRs. With two AZD1222 doses given, Spike-specific TCR breadth and depth both rose.

Repertoires were generated with immunoSEQ multiplex PCR, while TCRdb's copy carries only in-frame clones and drops some. The data show some 120,000 clones, less than 90% seen once. The source of this sequence is an adult in good health. The specimen comprised peripheral blood, sampled on day 0 of AZD1222 vaccination. The rearrangement links TRBV14 to TRBJ1-6; possible D gene TRBD1, 6 bases. CDR3 in amino acids: CASRRQGNSPLHF. The CDR3 DNA sequence: TGTGCCAGCAGGAGGCAGGGGAATTCACCCCTCCACTTT.